The 15 T cell receptor beta chains in this list originate from one sample, sequenced in a study of blood T cell repertoires in COVID-19. Measured with immunoSEQ multiplex PCR; TCRdb has only the in-frame clones, and not every one. This table has over 200,000 clones, 80% to 85% appearing once. Sequenced material: peripheral blood. These TCRs come from a man in his forties or fifties with active or convalescent COVID-19.

The chain employs TRBV19 and TRBJ1-2, with TRBD1 matching 7 bases. From germline, CDR1 is LNHDA and CDR2 SQIVND (reference sequence). With 8 bases clipped from V and 5 bases from J, the junction kept 14 bases outside the gene matches. There are 15 residues in the CDR3. This CDR3 is CASAPRDAGGYGYTF. The CDR3 nucleotides read TGTGCCAGTGCCCCTCGGGACGCAGGGGGTTATGGCTACACCTTC.

The rearrangement uses TRBV19 and TRBJ2-7; 7 bases map to TRBD2. This CDR3 is 14 amino acids long. CDR1 and CDR2 from the germline V gene are LNHDA and SQIVND (reference sequence). The J segment lost 3 bases and the V segment lost 3 bases, leaving 5 bases of the junction unmatched. The CDR3 nucleotides are TGTGCCAGTAGTATGGGTAGCGGGCTCTACGAGCAGTACTTC. This gives the protein CASSMGSGLYEQYF.

The chain employs TRBV6-2 or TRBV6-3 and TRBJ2-5; possible D gene TRBD2, 7 bases. The CDR3 has 17 amino acids. The germline V gene encodes CDR1 MNHEY and CDR2 SVGEGT. Trimming took 4 bases from V and 3 from J, leaving 21 bases between them. CDR3 loop: CASSFLQGGGRKETQYF. The CDR3 region has the DNA TGTGCCAGCAGTTTCCTCCAGGGAGGGGGAAGGAAAGAGACCCAGTACTTC.

The chain has TRBV9 and TRBJ1-3; tentative D call: TRBD1 (6 bases). Germline CDR1 reads SGDLS; CDR2 reads YYNGEE. This CDR3 has 14 residues. Trimming shortened V by 4 bases and J by 4 bases, and 12 bases separated the two germline ends. CDR3 protein: CASSPSQGGNTIYF. CDR3 bases: TGTGCCAGCAGCCCGTCACAGGGAGGAAACACCATATATTTT.

The chain joins TRBV24-1 to TRBJ2-1, with 12 bases identical to TRBD2. Trimming took 4 bases from V and 8 from J; bases not matched to a gene: 8. The CDR3 covers 16 residues. CDR1 and CDR2 from the germline V gene are KGHDR and SFDVKD. The chain's CDR3 is CATSDPGLAGRDEQFF. In nucleotides, the CDR3 is TGTGCCACCAGTGACCCCGGACTAGCGGGGAGGGATGAGCAGTTCTTC.

The rearrangement links TRBV19 to TRBJ2-3; TRBD2 aligns across 10 bases. CDR3 size: 16 residues. Trimming at V came to 4 bases and at J to 4 bases, leaving 8 bases not matched to a gene. CDR1 LNHDA and CDR2 SQIVND come from the germline V gene (reference sequence). The CDR3, as DNA: TGTGCCAGTAGTACCATGAGGACTAGCGGCCCAGATACGCAGTATTTT. Translation gives CASSTMRTSGPDTQYF.

The CDR3 DNA is TGTGCCAGCAGTTACCGACTAGCGGGGGGTAACAATGAGCAGTTCTTC. Translation gives CASSYRLAGGNNEQFF. This chain joins TRBV6-5 and TRBJ2-1, with 13 bases lining up with TRBD2. CDR3 length: 16 residues. Germline V gives CDR1 MNHEY, CDR2 SVGAGI. J was trimmed by 5 bases and V by 2 bases; bases with no gene match: 3.

The gene calls are TRBV5-1 and TRBJ2-3; D is possibly TRBD2 (6 bases). CDR1 is SGHRS and CDR2 is YFSETQ in the germline V gene. V gave up 2 bases and J gave up 3 bases, with 10 bases separating them. CDR3 length: 14 residues. The CDR3 loop reads CASSFGGFTDTQYF. CDR3 bases: TGCGCCAGCAGCTTTGGGGGGTTTACAGATACGCAGTATTTT.

This chain links TRBV5-1 with TRBJ1-4; D ambiguous. V was shortened by 4 bases and J by 5 bases, with 12 bases between the two germline ends. CDR3 size: 14 residues. Per the germline V gene, CDR1 is SGHRS and CDR2 is YFSETQ. CDR3 loop: CASSPPGLNEKLFF. CDR3 sequence (DNA): TGCGCCAGCAGCCCTCCGGGTCTCAATGAAAAACTGTTTTTT.

The V call is TRBV5-5, the J call TRBJ1-1, with 8 positions matching TRBD1. V lost 0 bases, J lost 0 bases, and 1 base stayed unmatched. The CDR3 runs to 15 residues. The V gene's germline CDR1 is SGHKS and CDR2 YYEKEE (reference sequence). DNA for the CDR3: TGTGCCAGCAGCTTGGGGACAGGGATGAACACTGAAGCTTTCTTT. This gives the protein CASSLGTGMNTEAFF.

The chain joins TRBV5-1 to TRBJ1-1; D remains unclear. The V and J ends lost 0 bases and 5 bases respectively, with 11 bases between them. CDR1 SGHRS and CDR2 YFSETQ come from the germline V gene. This CDR3 has 14 amino acids. Here the CDR3 reads CASSLDPGGTEAFF. CDR3 bases: TGCGCCAGCAGCTTGGACCCGGGAGGGACTGAAGCTTTCTTT.

A single count supports this clone. The chain uses TRBV5-1 and TRBJ2-3; a possible D gene is TRBD2 (6 bases). The CDR3 totals 16 residues. The V and J ends lost 0 bases and 1 base respectively, with 12 bases between them. Germline V gene data show CDR1 as SGHRS and CDR2 as YFSETQ. The CDR3: CASSLEEWGGTDTQYF. CDR3 coding DNA: TGCGCCAGCAGCTTGGAGGAGTGGGGGGGCACAGATACGCAGTATTTT. The full variable domain, completed using reference TRBV5-1 and TRBJ2-3, is KAGVTQTPRYLIKTRGQQVTLSCSPISGHRSVSWYQQTPGQGLQFLFEYFSETQRNKGNFPGRFSGRQFSNSRSEMNVSTLELGDSALYLCASSLEEWGGTDTQYFGPGTRLTVL.

DNA of the CDR3: TGTGCCAGCAGCCAGTTAAGACAGGGGGCAGGGGTAGCTTTCTTT. Protein sequence: CASSQLRQGAGVAFF. The V gene is TRBV11-2, the J gene TRBJ1-1; 10 nucleotides match TRBD1. Unmatched junction bases numbered 13, after V lost 5 bases and J lost 10 bases. This CDR3 is built from 15 residues. Germline V gives CDR1 SGHAT, CDR2 FQNNGV. Filled out from reference TRBV11-2 and TRBJ1-1, the complete variable domain reads EAGVAQSPRYKIIEKRQSVAFWCNPISGHATLYWYQQILGQGPKLLIQFQNNGVVDDSQLPKDRFSAERLKGVDSTLKIQPAKLEDSAVYLCASSQLRQGAGVAFFGQGTRLTVV.

This rearrangement joins TRBV5-1 to TRBJ2-1; 10 positions agree with TRBD1. The CDR3 runs 15 residues. The J segment lost 8 bases and the V segment lost 3 bases, leaving 8 bases of the junction unmatched. Germline V CDR1 and CDR2: SGHRS, YFSETQ. This chain's CDR3 is CASSWAGQGVDEQFF. DNA for the CDR3: TGCGCCAGCAGCTGGGCCGGACAGGGGGTCGATGAGCAGTTCTTC.

The chain combines TRBV29-1 with TRBJ2-5, with 8 bases matching TRBD2. J was trimmed by 5 bases and V by 8 bases; bases with no gene match: 7. Germline V gene sequence: CDR1 SQVTM, CDR2 ANQGSEA. The length of the CDR3 is 12 residues. The CDR3 sequence is CSTLSGVETQYF. The CDR3 bases are TGCAGCACACTTAGCGGGGTGGAGACCCAGTACTTC. The full variable domain, with the rest looked up from reference TRBV29-1 and TRBJ2-5, is SAVISQKPSRDICQRGTSLTIQCQVDSQVTMMFWYRQQPGQSLTLIATANQGSEATYESGFVIDKFPISRPNLTFSTLTVSNMSPEDSSIYLCSTLSGVETQYFGPGTRLLVL.